This T cell receptor beta chain was documented in a study of T cell repertoires in ileal Crohn's disease. Study-level points and caveats: Mucosal expansions were suggested to be mainly CD8 T cells. The median delay to postoperative endoscopy was approximately 6.4 months.

Method: immunoSEQ multiplex PCR; TCRdb's copy keeps in-frame clones and lacks some. The sample yields more than 13,000 clones, 65% to 85% seen once. The CDR3 is 14 amino acids. With V trimmed by 3 bases and J by 2 bases, 3 bases remained unmatched. Germline values: CDR1 LGHNA, CDR2 YSLEER. The sample holds one count of this clone. Its antigen is unknown. Indicated time point: neoterminal ileum biopsy at postoperative endoscopy, about 6 months after surgery. This receptor was obtained from an adult with Crohn's disease. The chain combines TRBV4-3 with TRBJ1-2, with 7 positions matching TRBD1. Input material: ileal tissue. This CDR3 reads CASSQDRRNYGYTF. As DNA, the CDR3 is TGCGCCAGCAGCCAGGACAGGAGGAACTATGGCTACACCTTC.